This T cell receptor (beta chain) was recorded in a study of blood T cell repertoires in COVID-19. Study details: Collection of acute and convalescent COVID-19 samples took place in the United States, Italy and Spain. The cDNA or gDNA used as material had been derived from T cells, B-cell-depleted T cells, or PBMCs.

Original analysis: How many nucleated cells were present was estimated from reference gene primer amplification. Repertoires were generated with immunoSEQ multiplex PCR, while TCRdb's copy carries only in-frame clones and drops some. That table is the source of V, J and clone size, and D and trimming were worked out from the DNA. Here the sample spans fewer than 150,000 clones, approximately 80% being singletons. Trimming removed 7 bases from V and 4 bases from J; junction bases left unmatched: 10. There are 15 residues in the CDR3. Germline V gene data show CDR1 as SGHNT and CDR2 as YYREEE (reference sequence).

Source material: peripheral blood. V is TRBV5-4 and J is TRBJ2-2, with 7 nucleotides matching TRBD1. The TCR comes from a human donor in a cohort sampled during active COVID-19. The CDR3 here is CASQPGTALTGELFF. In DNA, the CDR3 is TGTGCCAGCCAGCCAGGGACAGCCCTCACCGGGGAGCTGTTTTTT.